This entry is about one T cell receptor (beta chain). Researchers ran the PCR with 60 Vbeta and 13 Jbeta primers. Assay used: immunoSEQ multiplex PCR; TCRdb lists only in-frame clones, some missing. There are some 270,000 clones in the sample; under 90% occur only once, and 0.3% lies in the top ten. This record belongs to a study of cytomegalovirus exposure and HLA in healthy donors. The clonotype was recovered from a girl aged 2 to 10 in good health and CMV-seronegative. Source material: PBMCs.

This CDR3 is CASRLVQGFGYTF. In DNA form, the CDR3 reads TGTGCCAGCAGGCTCGTCCAGGGATTTGGCTACACCTTC. This sequence joins TRBV28 and TRBJ1-2; a possible D gene is TRBD1 (5 bases). Germline lookup yields CDR1 MDHEN and CDR2 SYDVKM. The CDR3 is 13 residues long. Trimming stripped 6 bases from V and 7 bases from J, with 15 bases between.